The present T cell receptor beta chain was sequenced within a study of T cells in Graves' hyperthyroidism and ophthalmopathy. General study results and limits: Ophthalmopathy stood apart from stable hyperthyroidism in a 13 V-J model.

This clonotype appeared many times. Its antigen is as yet unknown. Using RNA transcripts as the source, TCR beta CDR3 regions were amplified. With the HTBI primer set, the TCR CDR3 went through a first round of RT-PCR. TCRdb used MiXCR to reprocess the multiplex PCR reads, holding one entry per CDR3 protein. The sample comprises fewer than 750,000 distinct CDR3 sequences, roughly 14% of which are singletons, and around 13% rests with the top ten. Germline V lookup: CDR1 SGHVS, CDR2 FQNEAQ. The V and J ends lost 1 base and 6 bases respectively, with 22 bases between them. The CDR3 sequence is 18 residues long.

Sequencing was performed on blood. The rearrangement joins TRBV7-8 to TRBJ2-1, with D perhaps matching TRBD1 or TRBD2 (6 bases each). This TCR derives from a woman aged 50 to 65 with Graves' ophthalmopathy. The CDR3 protein is CASSLVGQTEGIFNEQFF. CDR3 DNA: TGTGCCAGCAGCTTAGTCGGACAGACGGAGGGTATTTTCAATGAGCAGTTCTTC.